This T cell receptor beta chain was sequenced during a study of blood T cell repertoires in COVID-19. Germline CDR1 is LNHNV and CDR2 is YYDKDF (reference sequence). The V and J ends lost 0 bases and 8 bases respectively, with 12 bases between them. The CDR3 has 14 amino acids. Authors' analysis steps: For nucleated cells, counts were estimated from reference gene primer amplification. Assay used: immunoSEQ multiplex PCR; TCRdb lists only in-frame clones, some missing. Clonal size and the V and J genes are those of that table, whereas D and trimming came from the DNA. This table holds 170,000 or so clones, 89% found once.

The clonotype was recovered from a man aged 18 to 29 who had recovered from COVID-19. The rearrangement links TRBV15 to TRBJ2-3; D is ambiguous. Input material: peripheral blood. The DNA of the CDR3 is TGTGCCACCAGCAGAGATAGCTTGTCGGGTACGCAGTATTTT. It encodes CATSRDSLSGTQYF.